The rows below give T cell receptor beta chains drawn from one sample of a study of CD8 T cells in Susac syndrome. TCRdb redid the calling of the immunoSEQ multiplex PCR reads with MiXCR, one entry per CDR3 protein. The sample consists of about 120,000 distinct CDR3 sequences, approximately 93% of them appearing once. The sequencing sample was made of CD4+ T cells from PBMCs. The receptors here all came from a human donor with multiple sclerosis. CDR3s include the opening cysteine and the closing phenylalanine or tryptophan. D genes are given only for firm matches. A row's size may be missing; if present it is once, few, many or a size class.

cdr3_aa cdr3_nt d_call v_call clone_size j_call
CASSLHPGRQETQYF TGTGCCAGCAGCTTGCACCCGGGACGGCAAGAGACCCAGTACTTC NA TRBV5-5 NA TRBJ2-5
CASSPPATTTDTQYF TGTGCCAGCTCACCACCGGCGACGACCACAGATACGCAGTATTTT NA TRBV18 NA TRBJ2-3
CASSQGPGQPNSPLHF TGTGCCAGCAGCCAAGGACCGGGACAACCTAATTCACCCCTCCACTTT NA TRBV3-1 NA TRBJ1-6
CASSRESGTDTQYF TGTGCCAGCAGCAGGGAGTCAGGCACAGATACGCAGTATTTT NA TRBV6-4 NA TRBJ2-3
CASRGEEYGYTF TGTGCCAGCAGGGGGGAGGAGTATGGCTACACCTTC NA TRBV2 NA TRBJ1-2
CASGRLAGRNEQFF TGTGCCAGCGGCCGACTAGCGGGGCGTAATGAGCAGTTCTTC TRBD2 TRBV6-2/TRBV6-3 NA TRBJ2-1
CASADFGNTEAFF TGTGCCAGCGCGGACTTCGGAAACACTGAAGCTTTCTTT NA TRBV7-3 NA TRBJ1-1
CSVSLGPLYEQYF TGCAGCGTTTCGCTAGGGCCCCTCTACGAGCAGTACTTC NA TRBV29-1 once TRBJ2-7
CASSSWTGGSSKLGEQFF TGTGCCAGCTCATCCTGGACAGGGGGCTCCTCAAAGTTGGGTGAGCAGTTCTTC TRBD1 TRBV18 NA TRBJ2-1
CSARDRRRGPGELFF TGCAGTGCTAGAGATCGCAGGCGAGGCCCCGGGGAGCTGTTTTTT NA TRBV20-1 NA TRBJ2-2
CASSGGQGGVNTEAFF TGTGCCAGCAGCGGCGGACAGGGTGGCGTGAACACTGAAGCTTTCTTT TRBD1 TRBV9 few TRBJ1-1
CASSRKETQYF TGTGCCAGCAGCCGAAAAGAGACCCAGTACTTC NA TRBV7-2 NA TRBJ2-5
CASSIASTVRMNTEAFF TGTGCCAGTAGTATAGCCTCAACGGTCAGGATGAACACTGAAGCTTTCTTT NA TRBV19 NA TRBJ1-1
CASSSQGERGQPQHF TGTGCCAGCAGTTCTCAGGGGGAACGGGGTCAGCCCCAGCATTTT TRBD1 TRBV12-3/TRBV12-4 NA TRBJ1-5
CASSIPGRGREGEQYF TGTGCCAGCAGCATCCCCGGCAGGGGTCGAGAGGGCGAGCAGTACTTC NA TRBV21-1 NA TRBJ2-7
CSVVLLTEAFF TGCAGCGTTGTACTTCTCACTGAAGCTTTCTTT NA TRBV29-1 NA TRBJ1-1
CASSLGGGTDTQYF TGTGCCAGCAGTTTGGGGGGGGGCACAGATACGCAGTATTTT TRBD2 TRBV12-3/TRBV12-4 NA TRBJ2-3
CASSEMGIDSPLHF TGTGCCAGCAGTGAGATGGGTATTGATTCACCCCTCCACTTT NA TRBV2 NA TRBJ1-6
CASSLDPQLNTEAFF TGTGCCAGCAGTTTAGATCCGCAGCTTAACACTGAAGCTTTCTTT NA TRBV28 NA TRBJ1-1
CASSSPGTKAKNIQYF TGTGCCAGCAGTAGTCCCGGGACAAAAGCCAAAAACATTCAGTACTTC NA TRBV2 NA TRBJ2-4
CASTPPRAGGPKTQYF TGTGCCAGCACCCCTCCAAGAGCGGGGGGGCCGAAGACCCAGTACTTC TRBD2 TRBV6-6 NA TRBJ2-5
CASSGGTAYTEAFF TGCGCCAGCAGCGGCGGGACAGCCTACACTGAAGCTTTCTTT TRBD1 TRBV5-1 NA TRBJ1-1
CASSQGREETQYF TGTGCCAGCAGCCAGGGCAGGGAAGAGACCCAGTACTTC NA TRBV3-1 NA TRBJ2-5